This record concerns one T cell receptor beta chain sequence. No antigen is known for it. Unique molecular identifiers featured in how the TCRbeta library was prepared. TCRdb reprocessed the PCR reads with MiXCR, giving one entry per CDR3 protein. The repertoire consists of 77,000 or so distinct CDR3 sequences, with around a sixth occurring once and the leading ten covering roughly half. This entry belongs to a study of T-cell reconstitution after alpha-beta-depleted transplantation in children. Study-wide findings and caveats: Surviving recipient T cells and thymic progenitors produced the high day-60 TCRbeta diversity seen in some patients. Expanded graft clones numbering several hundred reportedly gave rise to alpha-beta T cells about two months after transplant.

Germline V gives CDR1 SEHNR, CDR2 FQNEAQ (reference sequence). Trimming removed 0 bases at V and 3 bases at J, with 9 bases between. This CDR3 region has 15 residues. The source of this sequence is a male patient between 2 and 10 years old who had a stem cell transplant for acute lymphoblastic leukemia, so the T cells may come from the graft donor. The material sequenced was PBMCs, mostly from graft donor cells, taken 360 days after TCRalphabeta/CD19-depleted stem cell transplant. V and J are TRBV7-9 and TRBJ2-1; a weak D match, TRBD2 (5 bases). The CDR3 DNA follows: TGTGCCAGCAGCTTAGCGCGAGGGATCTACAATGAGCAGTTCTTC. Translating it yields CASSLARGIYNEQFF.